This passage covers 5 T cell receptor beta chains from one sample sequenced in a study of shared T cell receptors in the human thymus (dated by TCRdb to the early 2020s). The library was prepared using the immunoSEQ multiplex PCR assay. This is the immuneACCESS table as TCRdb keeps it, with only in-frame sequences that have V and J called. A part of the clones is gone; compared with another copy, unresolved V genes explain less than half, and the rest is unexplained. This sample gives more than 550,000 clones in total; approximately 83% of them show up just once. The leading ten clones occupy around 0.0094% of the sample. These data were also reused for a study on human thymus T cells.

The sequencing sample was made of thymocytes. The receptors derive from a girl under three years old with a congenital heart defect. Donor details come from another sample of the same person, matched by shared clones.

In DNA form, the CDR3 reads TGTGCCAGCAGCTTAGCGGCCAGTAACTATGGCTACACCTTC. This encodes CASSLAASNYGYTF. This rearrangement joins TRBV11-1 to TRBJ1-2, with D uncertain. The V and J ends lost 0 bases and 1 base respectively, with 6 bases between them. The CDR3 contains 14 residues. The germline CDR1 and CDR2 sequences are SGHAT and FQDESV (reference sequence).

The rearrangement joins TRBV19 to TRBJ2-4, with 9 positions matching TRBD1. This CDR3 is built from 14 residues. Germline V CDR1 and CDR2: LNHDA, SQIVND (reference sequence). The V segment lost 7 bases and the J segment 3 bases; nucleotides outside the gene matches: 4. The CDR3 here is CASNRGLSKNIQYF. In nucleotides, the CDR3 is TGTGCCAGTAACAGGGGGCTGAGCAAAAACATTCAGTACTTC. The variable domain in full, completed from reference TRBV19 and TRBJ2-4, reads DGGITQSPKYLFRKEGQNVTLSCEQNLNHDAMYWYRQDPGQGLRLIYYSQIVNDFQKGDIAEGYSVSREKKESFPLTVTSAQKNPTAFYLCASNRGLSKNIQYFGAGTRLSVL.

The chain carries TRBV19 and TRBJ1-5; D is possibly TRBD1 (5 bases). V was cut by 5 bases and J by 2 bases, with 13 bases left in between. Germline CDR1 LNHDA, CDR2 SQIVND (reference sequence). The CDR3 spans 15 residues. CDR3 nucleotides: TGTGCCAGTAGTTGGGGGGGTCCGGGCAATCAGCCCCAGCATTTT. Translated: CASSWGGPGNQPQHF.

The genes are TRBV4-3 and TRBJ1-4; 11 bases match TRBD1. J lost 4 bases, V lost 3 bases, and 16 bases had no gene match. The CDR3 is 20 residues long. Germline V CDR1 and CDR2: LGHNA, YSLEER. CDR3 in amino acids: CASSHLFRTGGFVVNEKLFF. The CDR3 DNA is TGCGCCAGCAGCCACTTATTTCGGACAGGGGGCTTTGTCGTTAATGAAAAACTGTTTTTT.

This clone appeared a single time. The chain employs TRBV7-9 and TRBJ2-5; possible D gene TRBD1, 6 bases. The V gene's germline CDR1 is SEHNR and CDR2 FQNEAQ (reference sequence). This CDR3 has 17 amino acids. V gave up 4 bases and J gave up 5 bases, with 23 bases separating them. CDR3 region: CASSSNRDTPFGETQYF. CDR3 nucleotide sequence: TGTGCCAGCAGCTCCAATCGGGACACCCCTTTTGGGGAGACCCAGTACTTC.